The source of this T cell receptor (beta chain) is a study of T cells in Graves' hyperthyroidism and ophthalmopathy. Study-wide results and caveats: Separating ophthalmopathy from stable hyperthyroidism was achieved by a 13 V-J model.

This clonotype was seen a handful of times. Its antigen is unidentified. The CDR3 regions of TCR beta were amplified from RNA transcripts. The HTBI primer set was used in a first-round RT-PCR of the TCR CDR3. TCRdb independently ran MiXCR on the multiplex PCR reads; one entry per CDR3 protein. The sample records approximately 410,000 distinct CDR3 sequences, over 12% being singletons. Germline lookup yields CDR1 SGHDT and CDR2 YYEEEE. The CDR3 extends over 16 amino acids. With V trimmed by 0 bases and J by 2 bases, 5 bases remained unmatched. The sequenced material came from blood. This receptor was obtained from a man aged 18 to 35 with Graves' ophthalmopathy. The chain carries TRBV5-6 and TRBJ1-2, with 9 bases identical to TRBD1. The CDR3 spells CASSLAQGQGNYGYTF. As DNA, the CDR3 is TGTGCCAGCAGCTTGGCACAGGGACAGGGCAACTATGGCTACACCTTC.